A selection of T cell receptor beta chains follows, all from one sample in a study of CD8 T cells in ankylosing spondylitis. Each CDR3 protein is one row after TCRdb ran MiXCR on the 5' RACE reads. The data contain over 200,000 distinct CDR3 sequences, 10% of them seen just once; the ten biggest clones take up under 25%. Sequenced: blood, either unsorted or a sorted T cell fraction (not recorded which). The origin of the receptors is a male donor with ankylosing spondylitis or in good health (not recorded which). Each CDR3 is given with its conserved first and last residue. D genes are given only for firm matches. The size of a clone is reported for some rows only, either as once, few or many, or as a class for expanded clones.

>TRBJ1-1|TRBV9|NA|NA
TGTGCCAGCAGCGTAGGGTCGGGCGGACATCGGGGCCTGAACACTGAAGCTTTCTTT
CASSVGSGGHRGLNTEAFF
>TRBJ2-3|TRBV20-1|NA|few
TGCAGTGCTACAGGGGAGGATACGCAGTATTTT
CSATGEDTQYF
>TRBJ1-6|TRBV9|TRBD1|many
TGTGCCAGCAGTGACAGGGAATCACCCCTCCACTTT
CASSDRESPLHF
>TRBJ2-1|TRBV5-1|TRBD2|NA
TGCGCCAGCAGCTTGGCCTCACTAGCGGGGGGGCCAGGTGAGCAGTTCTTC
CASSLASLAGGPGEQFF
>TRBJ1-2|TRBV5-6|TRBD1|many
TGTGCCAGCAGCTATGACAGGGACGGCTACACCTTC
CASSYDRDGYTF
>TRBJ2-7|TRBV7-3|TRBD1|NA
TGTGCCAGCAGCTTAGAGGTTAAGGGGGCTAGTAACGACGAGCAGTACTTC
CASSLEVKGASNDEQYF
>TRBJ2-5|TRBV28|NA|few
TGTGCCAGCAGCCCTCAATCCGGGCCCGGAGCCCAGTACTTC
CASSPQSGPGAQYF
>TRBJ2-1|TRBV6-1|NA|many
TGTGCCAGCATGCAAATAGGGGACAATGAGCAGTTCTTC
CASMQIGDNEQFF
>TRBJ2-2|TRBV3-1|NA|many
TGTGCCAGCAGCCAAGGAGTGGAAACTAGGGCCACCGGGGAGCTGTTTTTT
CASSQGVETRATGELFF
>TRBJ1-1|TRBV7-8|NA|many
TGTGCCAGCAGTCCGACAGGGAACACTGAAGCTTTCTTT
CASSPTGNTEAFF
>TRBJ2-3|TRBV3-1|TRBD2|many
TGTGCCAGCAGCCAAGAGCTAGCGGGGGGCCAAGATACGCAGTATTTT
CASSQELAGGQDTQYF
>TRBJ1-1|TRBV20-1|TRBD1|many
TGCAGTGCTCCCGGGACAGGCACTCTTGAAGCTTTCTTT
CSAPGTGTLEAFF
>TRBJ1-2|TRBV5-1|TRBD1|few
TGCGCCAGCAGCTCTAGTGGCACAGGGGGTTTGTATGGCTACACCTTC
CASSSSGTGGLYGYTF
>TRBJ1-2|TRBV20-1|TRBD1|few
TGCAGTGCTATGGGGACAGGGGTATCCAACTATGGCTACACCTTC
CSAMGTGVSNYGYTF